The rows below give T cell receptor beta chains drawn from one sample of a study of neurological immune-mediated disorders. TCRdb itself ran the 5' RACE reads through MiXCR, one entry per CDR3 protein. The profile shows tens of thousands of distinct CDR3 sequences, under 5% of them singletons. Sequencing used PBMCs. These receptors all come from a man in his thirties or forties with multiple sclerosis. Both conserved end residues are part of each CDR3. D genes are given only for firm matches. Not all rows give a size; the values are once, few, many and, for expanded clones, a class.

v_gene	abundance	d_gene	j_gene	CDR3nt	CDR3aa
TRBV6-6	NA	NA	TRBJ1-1	TGTGCCAGCAAGGTCACCTCGAACACTGAAGCTTTCTTT	CASKVTSNTEAFF
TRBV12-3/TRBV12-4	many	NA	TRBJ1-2	TGTGCCAGCAGTCTCAGGGTTAAACGTAACTATGGCTACACCTTC	CASSLRVKRNYGYTF
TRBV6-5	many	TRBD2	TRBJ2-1	TGTGCCAGCAGTCCGGGACTAGCGGGGATCAATGAGCAGTTCTTC	CASSPGLAGINEQFF
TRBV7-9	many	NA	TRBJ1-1	TGTGCCAGCAGCTTACATTCCGCGGACACTGAAGCTTTCTTT	CASSLHSADTEAFF
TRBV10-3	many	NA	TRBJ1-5	TGTGCCATCAGACAGGCTCTCGATAGCAATCAGCCCCAGCATTTT	CAIRQALDSNQPQHF
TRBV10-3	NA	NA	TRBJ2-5	TGTGCCATCAGTGAGAGGACAGTCTTAGAGACCCAGTACTTC	CAISERTVLETQYF
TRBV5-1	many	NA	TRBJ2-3	TGCGCCAGCGGGGGAGATGGCACAGATACGCAGTATTTT	CASGGDGTDTQYF
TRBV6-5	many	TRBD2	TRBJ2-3	TGTGCCAGCAGTTACTCCGGAGTAGCGGGGGTCCGCACAGATACGCAGTATTTT	CASSYSGVAGVRTDTQYF
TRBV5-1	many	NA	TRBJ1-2	TGCGCCAGCAGCTTGGCTTCAGGGTCGGTTGCCTATGGCTACACCTTC	CASSLASGSVAYGYTF
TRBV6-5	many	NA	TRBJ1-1	TGTGCCAGCAGTCCGAGGGACTTTCCAATGAACACTGAAGCTTTCTTT	CASSPRDFPMNTEAFF
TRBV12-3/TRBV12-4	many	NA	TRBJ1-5	TGTGCCAGCAGTTTATGGGGCCCCAATCAGCCCCAGCATTTT	CASSLWGPNQPQHF
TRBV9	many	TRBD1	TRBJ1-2	TGTGCCAGCAGCCCGCGAGGACAGGGCGGGTATGGCTACACCTTC	CASSPRGQGGYGYTF
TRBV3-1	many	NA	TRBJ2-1	TGTGCCAGCAGCCGACAGAGTTTCTACAATGAGCAGTTCTTC	CASSRQSFYNEQFF
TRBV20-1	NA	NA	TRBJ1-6	TGCAGTGCTAGCCGGGGAACAAATTCACCCCTCCACTTT	CSASRGTNSPLHF
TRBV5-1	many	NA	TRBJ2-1	TGCGCCAGCAGCTATCAGGGTATGGATAGGAATGAGCAGTTCTTC	CASSYQGMDRNEQFF
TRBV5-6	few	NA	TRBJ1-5	TGTGCCAGCAGCTGGGGGGTCGGTGAGTTGCCCCAGCATTTT	CASSWGVGELPQHF
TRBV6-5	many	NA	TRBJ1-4	TGTGCCAGCAGTTACAGGTTTAATGAAAAACTGTTTTTT	CASSYRFNEKLFF
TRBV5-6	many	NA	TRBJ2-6	TGTGCCAGCAGCTTGGGACCGGGAGCGTCTGGGGCCAACGTCCTGACTTTC	CASSLGPGASGANVLTF
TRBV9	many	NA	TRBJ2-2	TGTGCCAGCAGCGTAGCTGGCAGGAACACCGGGGAGCTGTTTTTT	CASSVAGRNTGELFF
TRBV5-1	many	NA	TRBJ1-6	TGCGCCAGCAGTTTGGGCCAACCGAATTCACCCCTCCACTTT	CASSLGQPNSPLHF
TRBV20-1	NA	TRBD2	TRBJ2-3	TGCAGTGCTGTACTAGCGGGGGCGACAGATACGCAGTATTTT	CSAVLAGATDTQYF
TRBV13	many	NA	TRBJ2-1	TGTGCCAGCAGCTTAACAGGGAGCTCCTACAATGAGCAGTTCTTC	CASSLTGSSYNEQFF
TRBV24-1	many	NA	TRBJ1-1	TGTGCCACCAGTAAGCAGGCTGGGACTGAAGCTTTCTTT	CATSKQAGTEAFF
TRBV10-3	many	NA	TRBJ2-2	TGTGCCACCACCCACAGTACGAACACCGGGGAGCTGTTTTTT	CATTHSTNTGELFF
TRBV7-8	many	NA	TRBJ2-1	TGTGCCAGCAGCTTAGTGACGCGTGAGCAGTTCTTC	CASSLVTREQFF
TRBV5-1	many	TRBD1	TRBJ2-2	TGCGCCAGCAGCTTATACAGGGGGAACACCGGGGAGCTGTTTTTT	CASSLYRGNTGELFF
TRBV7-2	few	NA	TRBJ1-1	TGTGCCAGCAGCCACGGCACATCTGAAGCTTTCTTT	CASSHGTSEAFF
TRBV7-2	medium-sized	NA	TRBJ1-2	TGTGCCAGCAGCCGCCGGCAGGGTATATTCGTCTATGGCTACACCTTC	CASSRRQGIFVYGYTF
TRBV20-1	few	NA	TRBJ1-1	TGCAGTGCTCTCAGGGAGACCACTGAAGCTTTCTTT	CSALRETTEAFF
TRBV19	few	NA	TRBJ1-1	TGTGCCAGTCTGGACGGAATGAACACTGAAGCTTTCTTT	CASLDGMNTEAFF
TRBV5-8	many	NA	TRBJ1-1	TGTGCCAGCAGCTTGGGGATGAACGCTGAAGCTTTCTTT	CASSLGMNAEAFF
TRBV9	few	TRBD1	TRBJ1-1	TGTGCCAGCAGCGTAGGGCAGGGGGACACTGAAGCTTTCTTT	CASSVGQGDTEAFF
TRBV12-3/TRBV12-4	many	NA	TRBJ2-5	TGTGCCAGCAGTTTATCAGGGGAGAAAGAGACCCAGTACTTC	CASSLSGEKETQYF
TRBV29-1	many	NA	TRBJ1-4	TGCAGCGTTGAAGACAGCAATGAAAAACTGTTTTTT	CSVEDSNEKLFF
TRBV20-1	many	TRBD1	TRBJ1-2	TGCAGTGCCCCACCTGGGGGGACAGGGGGCCATGGCTACACCTTC	CSAPPGGTGGHGYTF
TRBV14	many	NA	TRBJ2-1	TGTGCCAGCAGCCAAGCCCCTTTAAGGCAGTTCTTC	CASSQAPLRQFF
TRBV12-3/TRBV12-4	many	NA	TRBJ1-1	TGTGCCAGCAGTTTAGGGACCCAGGAGGTTGAAGCTTTCTTT	CASSLGTQEVEAFF
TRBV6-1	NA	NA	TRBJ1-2	TGTGCCAGCAGTCCCCACGCGACGGACAACTATGGCTACACCTTC	CASSPHATDNYGYTF
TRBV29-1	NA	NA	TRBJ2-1	TGCAGCGTTGAACCCGCCGCGCGGGGTGGCAATGAGCAGTTCTTC	CSVEPAARGGNEQFF
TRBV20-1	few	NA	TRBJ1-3	TGCAGTGCTAGACCTCGAGGGGGAGTGGGAAACACCATATATTTT	CSARPRGGVGNTIYF
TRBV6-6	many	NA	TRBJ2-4	TGTGCCAGCAGTGTCAAGGGGGACATTCAGTACTTC	CASSVKGDIQYF
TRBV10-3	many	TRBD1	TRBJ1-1	TGTGCCATTTCTCGGACAGGGAGGACTGAAGCTTTCTTT	CAISRTGRTEAFF
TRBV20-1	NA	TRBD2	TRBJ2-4	TGCAGTGCCGACCTCGCGGATCAACTAGCGGGGGGGCCCAACATTCAGTACTTC	CSADLADQLAGGPNIQYF
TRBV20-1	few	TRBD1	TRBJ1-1	TGCAGTGCTAGCACGGGGACAGGTACAATTGAAGCTTTCTTT	CSASTGTGTIEAFF
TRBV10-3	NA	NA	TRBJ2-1	TGTGCCATCAGTGAGCTGGGTGCCTACAATGAGCAGTTCTTC	CAISELGAYNEQFF
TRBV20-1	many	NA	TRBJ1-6	TGCAGTGCTAGATCGGGCGATTCACCCCTCCACTTT	CSARSGDSPLHF
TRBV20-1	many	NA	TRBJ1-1	TGCAGTGCTAGAGCCACAGTGAACACTGAAGCTTTCTTT	CSARATVNTEAFF
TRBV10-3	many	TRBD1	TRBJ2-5	TGTGCCACTACCAGACAGGGGGGTCTCCAAGAGACCCAGTACTTC	CATTRQGGLQETQYF
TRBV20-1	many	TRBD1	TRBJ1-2	TGCAGTGCTTTGGGGACAGGGTTTAGGGGCTACACCTTC	CSALGTGFRGYTF
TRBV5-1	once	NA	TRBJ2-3	TGCGCCAGCAGCTTGGCCGACAGCACAGATACGCAGTATTTT	CASSLADSTDTQYF
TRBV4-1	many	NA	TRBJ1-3	TGCGCCAGCAGCCAAGGACATTCATCGGACACCATATATTTT	CASSQGHSSDTIYF
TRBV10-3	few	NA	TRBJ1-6	TGTGCCATCAGTGAGCCATATCGGCAGGGATCTAATTCACCCCTCCACTTT	CAISEPYRQGSNSPLHF
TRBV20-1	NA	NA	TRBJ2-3	TGCAGTGCGCCCCGACCGCTTACAGATACGCAGTATTTT	CSAPRPLTDTQYF